The 18 T cell receptor beta chains listed next were all sequenced from one sample in a study of T cell repertoires in cytomegalovirus infection. A single record per CDR3 protein comes from TCRdb applying MiXCR to the reads. The sample has about 300,000 distinct CDR3 sequences, about 8.8% seen once; the top ten hold around 2.4%. The material sequenced was PBMCs. These receptors all stem from a human donor in good health (CMV status not recorded). Some clones in this sample may be carry-over from other donors' samples.

This clonotype was found a few times. The J gene is TRBJ1-2, the V gene TRBV18; 10 bases line up with TRBD1. The CDR3 runs to 15 residues. The germline gives CDR1 KGHSH, CDR2 LQKENI. Losses at the gene ends were 3 bases for V and 4 bases for J; bases not matched to a gene: 5. This CDR3 reads CASSPRDRGVYGYTF. CDR3 DNA: TGTGCCAGCTCACCTCGGGACAGGGGCGTCTATGGCTACACCTTC. The full variable domain, its missing parts supplied by reference TRBV18 and TRBJ1-2, is NAGVMQNPRHLVRRRGQEARLRCSPMKGHSHVYWYRQLPEEGLKFMVYLQKENIIDESGMPKERFSAEFPKEGPSILRIQQVVRGDSAAYFCASSPRDRGVYGYTFGSGTRLTVV.

This clonotype was counted ten times or more. The chain carries TRBV7-9 and TRBJ2-6; D gene unclear. Germline CDR1 and CDR2: SEHNR and FQNEAQ (reference sequence). V lost 5 bases, J lost 2 bases, and 13 bases lay in between. The CDR3 spans 16 residues. The CDR3 loop reads CASSQTVTTGANVLTF. In DNA, the CDR3 is TGTGCCAGCAGCCAAACGGTGACAACTGGGGCCAACGTCCTGACTTTC.

This clonotype has more than one count but fewer than ten. The chain uses TRBV28 and TRBJ2-7; D gene unclear. The ends were cut back, 4 bases at V and 3 bases at J, with 7 bases in the middle. Germline V gene data show CDR1 as MDHEN and CDR2 as SYDVKM. The CDR3 length is 12 residues. CDR3 region: CASSYNGYEQYV. The CDR3, as DNA: TGTGCCAGCAGTTATAATGGCTACGAGCAGTACGTC.

This clonotype was picked up many times. V is TRBV6-2 or TRBV6-3 and J is TRBJ2-2; no firm D call. The CDR3 has 14 amino acids. CDR1 and CDR2 from the germline V gene are MNHEY and SVGEGT. Trimming stripped 6 bases from V and 1 base from J, with 9 bases between. This chain's CDR3 is CASRRTGNTGELFF. The CDR3 coding sequence is TGTGCCAGCAGACGGACCGGGAACACCGGGGAGCTGTTTTTT.

This clonotype was picked up one time. This chain joins TRBV4-2 and TRBJ2-1, with D hard to call. The CDR3 runs 17 residues. Between the trimmed V and J ends, which lost 0 bases and 0 bases, there was a span of 12 bases. Germline V CDR1 and CDR2: LGHNA, YNFKEQ. In nucleotides, the CDR3 is TGTGCCAGCAGCCAAGAAAAGCGCCGGAGCTCCTACAATGAGCAGTTCTTC. Translation gives CASSQEKRRSSYNEQFF.

This clonotype showed up many times. The chain has TRBV6-5 and TRBJ1-2, with D uncertain. The CDR3 extends over 15 amino acids. The ends were cut back, 5 bases at V and 3 bases at J, with 16 bases in the middle. Germline values: CDR1 MNHEY, CDR2 SVGAGI. The CDR3 coding sequence is TGTGCCAGCAGTAACCCCAAGGGTATAGACTATGGCTACACCTTC. Residues: CASSNPKGIDYGYTF.

This clonotype was seen many times. The chain links TRBV7-2 to TRBJ1-1, with unresolved D. V shed 11 bases and J shed 4 bases, with 14 bases lying between them. CDR1 is SGHTA and CDR2 is FQGNSA in the germline V gene. This CDR3 region has 12 residues. CDR3 sequence reads: CAVSRGGTEAFF. CDR3 DNA sequence: TGTGCCGTAAGTCGGGGTGGCACTGAAGCTTTCTTT.

The chain joins TRBV2 to TRBJ1-1; the match to TRBD1 covers 7 bases. Germline V CDR1 and CDR2: SNHLY, FYNNEI. The CDR3 has 14 amino acids. Trimming removed 6 bases from V and 2 bases from J; junction bases left unmatched: 6. The CDR3 DNA reads TGTGCCAGCAGAGCGACAGGGCTTAACACTGAAGCTTTCTTT. It yields the protein CASRATGLNTEAFF.

This clonotype was detected ten times or more. The CDR3 spells CSARDPPGGGSEAFF. The CDR3 DNA sequence: TGCAGTGCTAGAGATCCCCCAGGGGGAGGGTCTGAAGCTTTCTTT. The chain combines TRBV20-1 with TRBJ1-1, with TRBD1 matching over 7 bases. J lost 6 bases, V lost 0 bases, and 10 bases had no gene match. The CDR3 totals 15 residues. CDR1 DFQATT and CDR2 SNEGSKA come from the germline V gene (reference sequence).

This clonotype was detected ten times or more. The chain carries TRBV5-5 and TRBJ1-4, with D tentatively TRBD1 (6 bases). The germline V and J ends were trimmed by 9 bases and 0 bases, with 18 bases remaining between them. CDR3 size: 16 residues. From germline, CDR1 is SGHKS and CDR2 YYEKEE (reference sequence). The CDR3 coding sequence is TGTGCCACCAGTGGGGGACAAGGTGCAACTAATGAAAAACTGTTTTTT. This translates into CATSGGQGATNEKLFF. Based on the CDR3 plus reference TRBV5-5 and TRBJ1-4, the full variable domain is DAGVTQSPTHLIKTRGQQVTLRCSPISGHKSVSWYQQVLGQGPQFIFQYYEKEERGRGNFPDRFSARQFPNYSSELNVNALLLGDSALYLCATSGGQGATNEKLFFGSGTQLSVL.

This clonotype came up many times. This chain joins TRBV28 and TRBJ2-7; no definite D call. Trimming pared 5 bases from V and 0 bases from J, leaving 17 bases between. The CDR3 length is 16 residues. CDR1 MDHEN and CDR2 SYDVKM come from the germline V gene. Written as DNA, the CDR3 is TGTGCCAGCAGTCCGGTAATTCCCGCAGACTCCTACGAGCAGTACGTC. Amino acid sequence: CASSPVIPADSYEQYV.

This clonotype showed up many times. The chain uses TRBV7-8 and TRBJ1-3; a weak D match, TRBD1 (5 bases). Looked up from germline, CDR1 is SGHVS and CDR2 is FQNEAQ. The CDR3 extends over 16 amino acids. V was shortened by 4 bases and J by 0 bases, with 13 bases between the two germline ends. The CDR3 DNA reads TGTGCCAGCAGCTCATGGGGGGTTGGCTCTGGAAACACCATATATTTT. Translation: CASSSWGVGSGNTIYF.

This clonotype came up a few times. This rearrangement joins TRBV3-1 to TRBJ1-1; D gene uncertain. CDR1 and CDR2 from the germline V gene are LGHDT and YNNKEL (reference sequence). CDR3 length: 15 residues. V shed 1 base and J shed 2 bases, with 11 bases lying between them. Here the CDR3 reads CASSQGGAGNTEAFF. In nucleotides, the CDR3 is TGTGCCAGCAGCCAAGGTGGCGCGGGAAACACTGAAGCTTTCTTT. Supplemented by reference TRBV3-1 and TRBJ1-1, the full variable domain reads DTAVSQTPKYLVTQMGNDKSIKCEQNLGHDTMYWYKQDSKKFLKIMFSYNNKELIINETVPNRFSPKSPDKAHLNLHINSLELGDSAVYFCASSQGGAGNTEAFFGQGTRLTVV.

The chain carries TRBV12-3 or TRBV12-4 and TRBJ1-6; 9 nucleotides line up with TRBD1. The junction had 3 bases not matched to a gene; V was cut back by 5 bases and J by 7 bases. CDR3 length: 14 residues. The CDR3 reads CASSHRGPNSPLHF. The CDR3 DNA is TGTGCCAGCAGTCACAGGGGGCCAAATTCACCCCTCCACTTT.

This clonotype was detected many times. The rearrangement links TRBV28 to TRBJ2-7, with D possibly being TRBD2 (5 bases). The germline V gene encodes CDR1 MDHEN and CDR2 SYDVKM. V dropped 2 bases and J dropped 0 bases, with 8 bases sitting between them. This CDR3 is built from 14 residues. For the CDR3, the DNA is TGTGCCAGCAGTTTAAGGAGGAGCTCCTACGAGCAGTACGTC. Its translation: CASSLRRSSYEQYV.

This clonotype was counted many times. The chain combines TRBV7-2 with TRBJ2-5, with TRBD1 matching 8 bases. The CDR3 sequence is 15 residues long. The germline V gene has CDR1 SGHTA and CDR2 FQGNSA. The junction had 6 bases not matched to a gene; V was cut back by 1 base and J by 5 bases. CDR3 amino acids: CASSLGDRGAETQYF. Here the CDR3 DNA reads TGTGCCAGCAGCTTAGGAGACAGGGGAGCGGAGACCCAGTACTTC.

The chain has TRBV5-1 and TRBJ2-2; no clear D gene. V was trimmed by 4 bases and J by 6 bases, leaving 16 bases between them. The CDR3 extends over 15 amino acids. Germline V lookup: CDR1 SGHRS, CDR2 YFSETQ. This CDR3 reads CASSAGSRLAGELFF. The CDR3 DNA sequence: TGCGCCAGCAGCGCTGGCAGTAGATTGGCCGGGGAGCTGTTTTTT.

Ten or more counts support this clonotype. J is TRBJ1-6 and V is TRBV20-1; D is undetermined. CDR1 is DFQATT, CDR2 SNEGSKA, per germline (reference sequence). V lost 0 bases, J lost 0 bases, and 6 bases lay in between. The CDR3 is 15 residues long. DNA for the CDR3: TGCAGTGCTAGAGAGGGGAGCTCCTATAATTCACCCCTCCACTTT. Encoded protein: CSAREGSSYNSPLHF.